This paragraph reports one T cell receptor (beta chain). Antigen specificity is unknown. The sample belongs to a study of OX40 agonist ivuxolimab in advanced cancers. Study outcomes and limitations: More expanded clones were found, on average, in CD8+ than in CD4+ T cells. The specificity for antigen of the expanded peripheral T cells was not determined. Clones of CD4+ and CD8+ blood T cells grew by week 6 at doses of 0.1 to 3.0 mg/kg.

Assay: immunoSEQ multiplex PCR; the TCRdb copy retains only in-frame clones and omits some. The repertoire holds fewer than 90,000 clones, with around 90% as singletons. This clonotype was sampled from an adult with an advanced solid tumor such as melanoma, head and neck, liver or kidney cancer. The starting material was CD4+ or CD8+ T cells sorted from blood, obtained in a trial of the OX40 agonist ivuxolimab.

The CDR3, as DNA: TGCGCCAGCAGCTTGGACGGACTAGCGGGAGGGGATACGCAGTATTTT. Amino acid sequence: CASSLDGLAGGDTQYF. The rearrangement links TRBV5-1 to TRBJ2-3; 15 bases are a match to TRBD2. Unmatched junction bases numbered 2, after V lost 0 bases and J lost 6 bases. The CDR3 has 16 amino acids. Germline loops: CDR1 SGHRS, CDR2 YFSETQ.